Following are 10 T cell receptor beta chains from one sample sequenced in a study of early T cells in non-severe SARS-CoV-2 infection. TCRdb passed the 5' RACE reads through MiXCR, listing each CDR3 protein once. The sample carries around 100,000 distinct CDR3 sequences, about an eighth recorded once. Specimen: whole blood. Source of these receptors: an adult who was a healthcare worker with PCR-confirmed SARS-CoV-2 infection or an uninfected control (not recorded which).

Regarding this clonotype: Given a much more abundant clone one base away, this may be a read error. J is TRBJ2-7 and V is TRBV5-6; perhaps TRBD1 as D (6 bases). Germline loops: CDR1 SGHDT, CDR2 YYEEEE. The CDR3 sequence is 14 residues long. The CDR3 loop is CASSPSGASCEQYF. The CDR3 bases are TGTGCCAGCAGCCCTTCAGGGGCCTCCTGCGAGCAGTACTTC.

In its sample, this clonotype was seen a few times. The J gene is TRBJ2-1, the V gene TRBV6-5, with TRBD2 as a possible D gene (5 bases). V was pared by 6 bases and J by 12 bases, with 18 bases between. Germline assignment: CDR1 MNHEY and CDR2 SVGAGI. The CDR3 consists of 13 residues. The CDR3 here is CASRGAWGLVQFF. CDR3 nucleotide sequence: TGTGCCAGCAGGGGAGCGTGGGGTTTGGTGCAGTTCTTC.

The table lists this clonotype with many counts. The V call is TRBV27, the J call TRBJ2-7; D is unresolved. V was clipped by 2 bases and J by 0 bases, with 11 bases between them. Germline lookup yields CDR1 MNHEY and CDR2 SMNVEV (reference sequence). The CDR3 contains 15 residues. CDR3 region: CASSLTGVTSYEQYF. The CDR3 DNA follows: TGTGCCAGCAGTTTAACGGGCGTCACCTCCTACGAGCAGTACTTC.

A few counts support this clonotype. The V gene is TRBV7-2, the J gene TRBJ2-2; tentative D call: TRBD2 (5 bases). The CDR3 loop spans 12 amino acids. V shed 6 bases and J shed 8 bases, with 10 bases lying between them. Germline-derived CDR1 and CDR2 are SGHTA and FQGNSA. In nucleotides, the CDR3 is TGTGCCAGCAGTGAACGGGGAGGGGAGCTGTTTTTT. Translation gives CASSERGGELFF.

The table lists this clonotype with many counts. The chain carries TRBV9 and TRBJ1-6; 8 nucleotides agree with TRBD1. Germline loops: CDR1 SGDLS, CDR2 YYNGEE. CDR3 length equals 13 residues. V dropped 9 bases and J dropped 7; count of bases not matched to a gene: 6. The DNA for the CDR3 is TGTGCCATCAGGACAGGGTGGAATTCACCCCTCCACTTT. Translated, it gives CAIRTGWNSPLHF.

CDR3 protein: CASSFLTSGRETQYF. As DNA, the CDR3 is TGTGCCAGCAGTTTCCTGACTAGCGGGAGGGAGACCCAGTACTTC. The J gene is TRBJ2-5, the V gene TRBV6-2 or TRBV6-3, with 13 positions matching TRBD2. There are 15 residues in the CDR3. Germline CDR1 is MNHEY and CDR2 is SVGEGT. The ends lost 4 bases at V and 5 bases at J; junction bases unmatched: 4.

The CDR3 is CSARAPGLAGDNEQFF. Here the CDR3 DNA reads TGCAGTGCTAGAGCCCCGGGACTAGCGGGGGACAATGAGCAGTTCTTC. The J gene is TRBJ2-1, the V gene TRBV20-1; 14 bases are shared with TRBD2. CDR1 and CDR2 (germline): DFQATT, SNEGSKA (reference sequence). CDR3 length: 16 residues. The V segment lost 1 base and the J segment 5 bases; nucleotides outside the gene matches: 4.

The chain couples TRBV28 to TRBJ2-1; 11 positions agree with TRBD2. The CDR3 is 16 residues long. Germline CDR1 is MDHEN and CDR2 is SYDVKM. J gave up 2 bases and V 6 bases, and 6 bases lay outside the gene matches. CDR3 in amino acids: CASRRLAGSAYNEQFF. The CDR3 DNA reads TGTGCCAGCAGAAGACTAGCGGGATCCGCCTACAATGAGCAGTTCTTC.

In this sample, this clonotype turned up a few times. This chain links TRBV18 with TRBJ2-3, with D unresolved. V lost 4 bases and J 2 bases, leaving 10 bases between the germline ends. The germline CDR1 and CDR2 sequences are KGHSH and LQKENI. The length of the CDR3 is 14 residues. For the CDR3, the DNA is TGTGCCAGCTCACGCGGTCAGGACACAGATACGCAGTATTTT. It codes for CASSRGQDTDTQYF.

The chain carries TRBV12-3 or TRBV12-4 and TRBJ1-6; TRBD1 might be the D (6 bases). Deletions cut 8 bases from V and 9 bases from J, with 11 bases between. This CDR3 contains 12 residues. The CDR3 DNA sequence: TGTGCCAGCGTAGGGGGGGTTTCACCCCTCCACTTT. This gives the protein CASVGGVSPLHF.